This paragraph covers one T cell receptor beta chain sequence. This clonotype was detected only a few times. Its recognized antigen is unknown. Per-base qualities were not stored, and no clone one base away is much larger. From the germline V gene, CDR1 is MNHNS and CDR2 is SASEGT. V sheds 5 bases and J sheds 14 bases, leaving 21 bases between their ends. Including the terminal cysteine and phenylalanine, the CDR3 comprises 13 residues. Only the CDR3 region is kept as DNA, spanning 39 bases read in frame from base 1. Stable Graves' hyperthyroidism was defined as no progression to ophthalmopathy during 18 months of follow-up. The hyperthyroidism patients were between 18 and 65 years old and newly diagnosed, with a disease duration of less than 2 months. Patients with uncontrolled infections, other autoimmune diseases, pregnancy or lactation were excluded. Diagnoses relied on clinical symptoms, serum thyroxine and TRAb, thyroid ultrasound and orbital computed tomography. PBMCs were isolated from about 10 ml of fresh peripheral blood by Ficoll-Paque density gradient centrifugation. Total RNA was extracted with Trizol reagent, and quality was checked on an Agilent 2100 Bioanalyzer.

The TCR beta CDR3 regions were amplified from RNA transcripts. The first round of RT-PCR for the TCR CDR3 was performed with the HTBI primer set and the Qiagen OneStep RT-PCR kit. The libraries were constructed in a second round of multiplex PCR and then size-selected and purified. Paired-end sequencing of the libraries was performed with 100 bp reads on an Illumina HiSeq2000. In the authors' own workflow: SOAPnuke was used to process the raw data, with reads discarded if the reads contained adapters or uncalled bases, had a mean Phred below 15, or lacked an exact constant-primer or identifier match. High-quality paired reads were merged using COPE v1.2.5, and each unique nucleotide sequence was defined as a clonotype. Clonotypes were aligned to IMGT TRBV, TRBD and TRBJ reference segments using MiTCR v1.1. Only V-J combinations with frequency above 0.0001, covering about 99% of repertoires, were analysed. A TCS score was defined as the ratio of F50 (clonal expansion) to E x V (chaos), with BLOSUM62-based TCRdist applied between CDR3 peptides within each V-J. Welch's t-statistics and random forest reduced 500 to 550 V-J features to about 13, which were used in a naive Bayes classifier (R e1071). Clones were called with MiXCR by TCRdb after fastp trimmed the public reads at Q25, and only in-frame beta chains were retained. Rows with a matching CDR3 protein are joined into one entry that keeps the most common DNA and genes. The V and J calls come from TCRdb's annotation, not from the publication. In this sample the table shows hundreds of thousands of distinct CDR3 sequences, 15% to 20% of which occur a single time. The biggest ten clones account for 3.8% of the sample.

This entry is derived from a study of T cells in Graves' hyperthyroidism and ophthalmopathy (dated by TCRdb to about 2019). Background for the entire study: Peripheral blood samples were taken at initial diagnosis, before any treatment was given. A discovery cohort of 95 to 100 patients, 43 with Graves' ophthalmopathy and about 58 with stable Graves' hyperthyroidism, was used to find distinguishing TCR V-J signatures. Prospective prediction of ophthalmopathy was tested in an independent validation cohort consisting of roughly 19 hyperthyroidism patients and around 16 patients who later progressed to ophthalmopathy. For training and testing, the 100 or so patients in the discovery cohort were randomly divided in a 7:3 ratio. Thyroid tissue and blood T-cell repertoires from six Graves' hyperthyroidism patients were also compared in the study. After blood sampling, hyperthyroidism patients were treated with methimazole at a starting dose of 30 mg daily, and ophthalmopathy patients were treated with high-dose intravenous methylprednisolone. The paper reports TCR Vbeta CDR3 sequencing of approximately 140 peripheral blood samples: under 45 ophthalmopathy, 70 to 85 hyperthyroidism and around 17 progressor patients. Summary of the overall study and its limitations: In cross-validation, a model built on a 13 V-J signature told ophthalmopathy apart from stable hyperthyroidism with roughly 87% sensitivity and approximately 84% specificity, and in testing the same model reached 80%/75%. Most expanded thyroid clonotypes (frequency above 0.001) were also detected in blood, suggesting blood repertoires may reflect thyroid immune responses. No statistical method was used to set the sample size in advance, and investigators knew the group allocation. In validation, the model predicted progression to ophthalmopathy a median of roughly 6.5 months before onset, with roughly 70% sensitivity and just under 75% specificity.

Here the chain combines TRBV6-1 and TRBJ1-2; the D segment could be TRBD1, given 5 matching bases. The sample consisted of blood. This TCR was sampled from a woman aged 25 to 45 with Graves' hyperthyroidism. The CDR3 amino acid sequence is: CASSTSPRDLLTF. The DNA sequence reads TGTGCCAGCAGTACATCACCCAGGGATCTACTAACCTTC.